Below are 13 T cell receptor beta chains sequenced from a single sample in a study of blood T cell repertoires in COVID-19. Some clones are missing from TCRdb's copy, which holds only in-frame ones; the method was immunoSEQ multiplex PCR. The data show roughly 330,000 clones, more than 70% seen once. Input material: peripheral blood. The receptors originated from a woman between 45 and 65 years old with acute or convalescent COVID-19.

The chain recombines TRBV21-1 with TRBJ1-6; the DNA was not used to check the table's D call, TRBD1. TRBV21-1 is a documented pseudogene. There are 14 residues in the CDR3. The CDR3 region has the DNA TGTGCCAGCGGCCCCCGCGGCCTAGGGGCACCCCTCCACTTT. Encoded protein: CASGPRGLGAPLHF.

The genes are TRBV27 and TRBJ2-7, with D possibly matching TRBD1 (5 bases). The V gene's germline CDR1 is MNHEY and CDR2 SMNVEV (reference sequence). V lost 5 bases and J 4 bases, leaving 15 bases between the germline ends. The CDR3 contains 14 residues. The CDR3 is CASSPADRSYEQYV. The CDR3 region has the DNA TGTGCCAGCAGTCCAGCCGACAGATCTTACGAGCAGTACGTC.

The chain employs TRBV30 and TRBJ2-3; 9 bases are a match to TRBD2. Germline V gene data show CDR1 as GTSNPN and CDR2 as SVGIG (reference sequence). The CDR3 is 16 amino acids. V lost 0 bases, J lost 0 bases, and 4 bases stayed unmatched. The CDR3: CAWSVRLAESTDTQYF. Here the CDR3 DNA reads TGTGCCTGGAGTGTTAGACTAGCGGAGAGCACAGATACGCAGTATTTT.

The rearrangement uses TRBV7-3 and TRBJ1-1, with a possible D match to TRBD1 (6 bases). V was cut by 5 bases and J by 4 bases, with 14 bases left in between. The CDR3 runs to 14 residues. Germline V gene data show CDR1 as SGHTA and CDR2 as FQGTGA. The CDR3 is CASSPQGSGTEAFF. CDR3 DNA: TGTGCCAGCAGCCCCCAGGGGAGCGGCACTGAAGCTTTCTTT. The complete variable domain, with remaining parts taken from reference TRBV7-3 and TRBJ1-1, reads GAGVSQTPSNKVTEKGKYVELRCDPISGHTALYWYRQSLGQGPEFLIYFQGTGAADDSGLPNDRFFAVRPEGSVSTLKIQRTERGDSAVYLCASSPQGSGTEAFFGQGTRLTVV.

The chain recombines TRBV18 with TRBJ2-2; D is possibly TRBD1 (5 bases). The V and J ends lost 5 bases and 5 bases respectively, with 18 bases between them. The germline gives CDR1 KGHSH, CDR2 LQKENI. This CDR3 comprises 16 residues. CDR3 amino acids: CASSWYQDPGTGELFF. CDR3 nucleotide sequence: TGTGCCAGCTCATGGTATCAGGACCCAGGGACCGGGGAGCTGTTTTTT.

The rearrangement uses TRBV7-6 and TRBJ1-5; tentatively, D is TRBD1 (5 bases). The V and J ends lost 0 bases and 3 bases respectively, with 12 bases between them. CDR3 size: 16 residues. Germline V gives CDR1 SGHVS, CDR2 FNYEAQ. In DNA, the CDR3 is TGTGCCAGCAGCTTAGCGCCCGGACAAATCAATCAGCCCCAGCATTTT. Translating it yields CASSLAPGQINQPQHF.

The rearrangement links TRBV7-8 to TRBJ1-3; no definite D call. Germline V gives CDR1 SGHVS, CDR2 FQNEAQ. V lost 2 bases and J lost 0, with 11 bases in between. The CDR3 totals 16 residues. The CDR3 DNA follows: TGTGCCAGCAGCTTAAGGTTTGACTTCTCTGGAAACACCATATATTTT. This translates into CASSLRFDFSGNTIYF.

The V gene is TRBV3-1 (or the pseudogene TRBV3-2), the J gene TRBJ1-2, with TRBD1 matching over 7 bases. Trimming took 4 bases from V and 5 from J; bases not matched to a gene: 7. The germline V gene has CDR1 LGHDT and CDR2 YNNKEL (reference sequence). This CDR3 comprises 14 residues. Written as DNA, the CDR3 is TGTGCCAGCAGCCCGACAGGGTTAGGTTATGGCTACACCTTC. It yields the protein CASSPTGLGYGYTF.

The chain couples TRBV3-1 (or the pseudogene TRBV3-2) to TRBJ2-1; 7 bases are shared with TRBD1. The germline V gene encodes CDR1 LGHDT and CDR2 YNNKEL (reference sequence). The CDR3 covers 14 residues. Trimming took 6 bases from V and 1 from J; bases not matched to a gene: 3. DNA of the CDR3: TGTGCCAGCAGACTACAGGGGTCCTACAATGAGCAGTTCTTC. Translated, it gives CASRLQGSYNEQFF.

This chain links TRBV7-9 with TRBJ1-2; D gene ambiguous. This CDR3 has 13 residues. Germline values: CDR1 SEHNR, CDR2 FQNEAQ (reference sequence). The V end lost 5 bases, the J end lost 4 bases, and 11 bases lay between the germline ends. The CDR3 DNA reads as TGTGCCAGCAGCCAAGACTCCTTCTATGGCTACACCTTC. Translation gives CASSQDSFYGYTF.

J is TRBJ2-1 and V is TRBV11-2, with TRBD2 matching over 14 bases. With V trimmed by 4 bases and J by 10 bases, 9 bases remained unmatched. The CDR3 is 16 amino acids. CDR1 and CDR2 (germline): SGHAT, FQNNGV. DNA for the CDR3: TGTGCCAGCAGCTCGCCGGGACTAGCGGGAGCAAGGGAGCAGTTCTTC. Its protein product is CASSSPGLAGAREQFF.

The gene calls are TRBV28 and TRBJ2-1, with D possibly being TRBD1 (6 bases). This CDR3 has 14 residues. Germline V gene data show CDR1 as MDHEN and CDR2 as SYDVKM. The ends were cut back, 7 bases at V and 1 base at J, with 11 bases in the middle. The CDR3 DNA reads TGTGCCAGCAAAAGAGGGGGATCCTACAATGAGCAGTTCTTC. It yields the protein CASKRGGSYNEQFF. Drawing the rest from reference TRBV28 and TRBJ2-1, the complete variable domain is DVKVTQSSRYLVKRTGEKVFLECVQDMDHENMFWYRQDPGLGLRLIYFSYDVKMKEKGDIPEGYSVSREKKERFSLILESASTNQTSMYLCASKRGGSYNEQFFGPGTRLTVL.

The chain employs TRBV7-9 and TRBJ2-1; D is possibly TRBD2 (6 bases). This CDR3 is 14 amino acids long. Germline loops: CDR1 SEHNR, CDR2 FQNEAQ (reference sequence). V gave up 1 base and J gave up 8 bases, with 12 bases separating them. This CDR3 is CASSLVGGDDEQFF. CDR3 DNA sequence: TGTGCCAGCAGCTTAGTAGGCGGGGATGATGAGCAGTTCTTC. Together with reference TRBV7-9 and TRBJ2-1, the CDR3 gives the full variable domain: DTGVSQNPRHKITKRGQNVTFRCDPISEHNRLYWYRQTLGQGPEFLTYFQNEAQLEKSRLLSDRFSAERPKGSFSTLEIQRTEQGDSAMYLCASSLVGGDDEQFFGPGTRLTVL.